A selection of T cell receptor beta chains follows, all from one sample in a study of cytomegalovirus exposure and HLA in healthy donors. Repertoires were generated with immunoSEQ multiplex PCR, while TCRdb's copy carries only in-frame clones and drops some. The sample lists about 130,000 clones; about 96% were seen once. The sequencing sample was made of PBMCs. Every receptor here comes from a man younger than 30 in good health and CMV-seronegative. Each CDR3 is given with its conserved first and last residue. A D gene is named only where the DNA matches it firmly. Only some rows state a clone size, as once, few, many or a class for expanded clones.

d_gene	abundance	j_gene	v_gene	CDR3aa	CDR3nt
TRBD2	.	TRBJ2-3	TRBV27	CASSMGLALTQYF	TGTGCCAGCAGTATGGGACTAGCCCTTACGCAGTATTTT
.	once	TRBJ1-1	TRBV5-1	CASSSSNTEAFF	TGCGCCAGCAGCTCCTCGAACACTGAAGCTTTCTTT
TRBD1	.	TRBJ2-3	TRBV5-1	CASVGTVADTQYF	TGCGCCAGCGTGGGGACAGTTGCAGATACGCAGTATTTT
TRBD1	.	TRBJ2-7	TRBV28	CASSLPWDRDSSYEQYF	TGTGCCAGCAGTTTACCCTGGGACAGAGATAGCTCCTACGAGCAGTACTTC
.	once	TRBJ2-2	TRBV28	CASSTPRGTGELFF	TGTGCCAGCAGCACCCCCCGCGGGACCGGGGAGCTGTTTTTT
TRBD2	.	TRBJ2-7	TRBV13	CASSSAGREMSYEQYF	TGTGCCAGCAGCTCCGCAGGGCGGGAGATGTCCTACGAGCAGTACTTC
TRBD2	.	TRBJ2-7	TRBV7-2	CASSGGKLAGPPYEQYF	TGTGCCAGCAGTGGCGGGAAACTAGCGGGGCCCCCCTACGAGCAGTACTTC
.	once	TRBJ2-7	TRBV5-1	CASSVTGSYEQYF	TGCGCCAGCAGCGTTACAGGATCCTACGAGCAGTACTTC
.	once	TRBJ1-4	TRBV5-5	CASTLLPGDSEKLFF	TGTGCCAGCACCCTACTTCCGGGGGATTCGGAAAAACTGTTTTTT
TRBD2	.	TRBJ2-1	TRBV9	CASSVASGLDNEQFF	TGTGCCAGCAGCGTAGCATCCGGACTAGACAATGAGCAGTTCTTC
.	.	TRBJ2-3	TRBV28	CASSRTGGQPGTDTQYF	TGTGCCAGCAGCCGCACCGGGGGACAGCCTGGCACAGATACGCAGTATTTT
TRBD2	.	TRBJ2-5	TRBV9	CASSARLAGARETQYF	TGTGCCAGCAGCGCTCGACTAGCGGGAGCCCGGGAGACCCAGTACTTC
.	.	TRBJ1-1	TRBV25-1	CASSELKNRNTEAFF	TGTGCCAGCAGTGAATTGAAAAACAGAAACACTGAAGCTTTCTTT
.	.	TRBJ2-1	TRBV6-1	CASGLASSYNEQFF	TGTGCCAGCGGGCTAGCCAGCTCCTACAATGAGCAGTTCTTC
.	.	TRBJ1-1	TRBV20-1	CSAEWGEEAFF	TGCAGTGCAGAGTGGGGGGAGGAAGCTTTCTTT
.	.	TRBJ2-2	TRBV9	CASSPRTISTGELFF	TGTGCCAGCAGCCCCCGGACTATCTCCACCGGGGAGCTGTTTTTT
TRBD1	.	TRBJ1-1	TRBV19	CASNSNRGVTEAFF	TGTGCCAGTAACTCAAACAGGGGAGTCACTGAAGCTTTCTTT
TRBD1	.	TRBJ1-5	TRBV28	CASSLSLNPFDRGYNQPQHF	TGTGCCAGCAGTTTAAGTCTAAACCCATTCGACAGGGGATACAATCAGCCCCAGCATTTT
TRBD1	.	TRBJ2-1	TRBV4-3	CASRTKLGVAGQGAYEQFF	TGCGCCAGCAGGACAAAACTAGGGGTCGCGGGACAGGGGGCCTATGAGCAGTTCTTC
.	.	TRBJ2-7	TRBV9	CASSLGGGDSYEQYF	TGTGCCAGCAGCCTCGGAGGGGGGGACTCCTACGAGCAGTACTTC
TRBD2	.	TRBJ2-3	TRBV7-9	CASSSPRGTSGFTDTQYF	TGTGCCAGCAGCTCTCCCCGGGGGACTAGCGGGTTCACAGATACGCAGTATTTT
TRBD1	.	TRBJ1-3	TRBV30	CAWSFRDRGSGNTIYF	TGTGCCTGGAGTTTCCGGGACAGGGGTAGTGGAAACACCATATATTTT
TRBD2	.	TRBJ2-1	TRBV28	CASSRGGLGNEQFF	TGTGCCAGCAGTCGCGGGGGTCTAGGGAATGAGCAGTTCTTC
TRBD2	.	TRBJ2-3	TRBV19	CASSAGGTSGWMGTQYF	TGTGCCAGTAGTGCTGGGGGGACTAGCGGTTGGATGGGTACGCAGTATTTT
.	.	TRBJ1-1	TRBV2	CASSNWEAFF	TGTGCCAGCAGTAATTGGGAGGCTTTCTTT
TRBD1	.	TRBJ1-1	TRBV10-3	CATSDRAEGTEAFF	TGTGCCACTTCGGACAGGGCAGAAGGCACTGAAGCTTTCTTT
TRBD2	.	TRBJ2-7	TRBV27	CASSLYAGRGGAYEQYF	TGTGCCAGCAGTTTATACGCGGGGCGGGGAGGGGCTTACGAGCAGTACTTC
TRBD2	.	TRBJ2-7	TRBV27	CASSPGTSGTYEQYF	TGTGCCAGCAGCCCCGGGACTAGCGGAACCTACGAGCAGTACTTC
.	.	TRBJ1-1	TRBV7-8	CASSLRDSGVNTEAFF	TGTGCCAGCAGTCTTAGAGATTCGGGGGTGAACACTGAAGCTTTCTTT
TRBD2	.	TRBJ2-7	TRBV28	CASRLAEAYEQYF	TGTGCCAGTCGACTAGCGGAGGCCTACGAGCAGTACTTC
TRBD1	.	TRBJ1-2	TRBV28	CASSSPTGGSYGYTF	TGTGCCAGCAGTTCGCCGACAGGGGGCAGCTATGGCTACACCTTC
.	.	TRBJ2-1	TRBV6-4	CASSDSRYSSYNEQFF	TGTGCCAGCAGTGACTCGCGGTATAGCTCCTACAATGAGCAGTTCTTC
.	.	TRBJ2-1	TRBV7-9	CASSGGTAYNEQFF	TGTGCCAGCAGCGGCGGGACAGCCTACAATGAGCAGTTCTTC
TRBD1	.	TRBJ1-1	TRBV6-6	CASTRTGSNTEAFF	TGTGCCAGCACCAGGACAGGGTCTAATACTGAAGCTTTCTTT
.	.	TRBJ1-4	TRBV14	CASSQAWGEEGLLFF	TGTGCCAGCAGCCAAGCATGGGGGGAAGAGGGTTTGCTGTTTTTT
TRBD2	.	TRBJ2-2	TRBV9	CASSVSSGMNTGELFF	TGTGCCAGCAGCGTCTCTAGCGGGATGAACACCGGGGAGCTGTTTTTT
.	.	TRBJ2-3	TRBV5-1	CASRVGRDTDTQYF	TGCGCCAGCAGGGTTGGGCGGGACACAGATACGCAGTATTTT
.	.	TRBJ2-2	TRBV7-3	CASSPGTHNTGELFF	TGTGCCAGCAGCCCCGGGACACATAACACCGGGGAGCTGTTTTTT
TRBD2	.	TRBJ2-1	TRBV5-1	CASSPVTSGSMYEQFF	TGCGCCAGCTCCCCGGTGACTAGCGGGAGTATGTATGAGCAGTTCTTC
.	.	TRBJ2-1	TRBV4-1	CASSQENGGSYNEQFF	TGCGCCAGCAGCCAAGAGAACGGGGGTTCCTACAATGAGCAGTTCTTC
.	.	TRBJ1-2	TRBV7-2	CASSLGLTDLNYGYTF	TGTGCCAGCAGCTTAGGCCTGACAGACCTTAACTATGGCTACACCTTC
.	.	TRBJ2-5	TRBV9	CASSVDPWASEKTQYF	TGTGCCAGCAGCGTAGATCCATGGGCAAGTGAGAAGACCCAGTACTTC
.	.	TRBJ2-2	TRBV7-9	CASSGSGRVGTGELFF	TGTGCCAGCAGCGGCTCTGGCAGGGTGGGCACCGGGGAGCTGTTTTTT
TRBD2	.	TRBJ2-3	TRBV28	CASSFRFGTSGTRTQYF	TGTGCCAGCAGTTTCCGGTTCGGGACTAGCGGGACGCGGACGCAGTATTTT
TRBD1	.	TRBJ2-6	TRBV9	CASSPQGRGANVLTF	TGTGCCAGCAGTCCACAGGGGAGAGGGGCCAACGTCCTGACTTTC
TRBD2	.	TRBJ2-3	TRBV7-2	CASSLGGAGGRTDTQYF	TGTGCCAGCAGCTTAGGGGGCGCGGGAGGCCGCACAGATACGCAGTATTTT
TRBD1	.	TRBJ2-7	TRBV29-1	CSVEVIETGVRGYEQYF	TGCAGCGTTGAAGTTATTGAGACAGGGGTGAGGGGATACGAGCAGTACTTC
.	.	TRBJ1-2	TRBV28	CASSFSGYGYTF	TGTGCCAGCAGTTTTTCAGGCTATGGCTACACCTTC
.	.	TRBJ1-3	TRBV4-3	CASSQDPAGTRTPDGNTIYF	TGCGCCAGCAGCCAAGATCCCGCAGGGACAAGGACCCCGGACGGAAACACCATATATTTT
.	.	TRBJ1-5	TRBV5-8	CASSSGGIQPQHF	TGTGCCAGCAGTTCTGGAGGTATTCAGCCCCAGCATTTT
TRBD2	.	TRBJ2-1	TRBV9	CASSALGAGVFSEQFF	TGTGCCAGCAGCGCGCTGGGAGCGGGAGTTTTCAGTGAGCAGTTCTTC
TRBD1	.	TRBJ2-1	TRBV7-2	CASSLAGYGQGLTYNEQFF	TGTGCCAGCAGCTTAGCGGGTTATGGACAGGGCTTGACCTACAATGAGCAGTTCTTC
.	.	TRBJ2-5	TRBV18	CASSPPGLQETQYF	TGTGCCAGCTCACCTCCGGGACTCCAAGAGACCCAGTACTTC
TRBD2	.	TRBJ2-7	TRBV7-9	CASSLGTSASYEQYF	TGTGCCAGCAGCCTCGGGACTAGCGCATCCTACGAGCAGTACTTC
.	.	TRBJ1-2	TRBV7-9	CASSLAVPTTLYGYTF	TGTGCCAGCAGCTTAGCGGTGCCAACAACCCTCTATGGCTACACCTTC